Listed below are T cell receptor beta chains from one sample, sequenced in a study of blood T cell repertoires in COVID-19. Clones were read by immunoSEQ multiplex PCR, and TCRdb kept only the in-frame ones, dropping some. This table has 90,000 to 100,000 clones, about 86% appearing once. The source material was peripheral blood. These receptors all stem from an elderly man with acute or convalescent COVID-19. Each CDR3 is given with its conserved first and last residue. The D gene is left open where the match is weak. The listing skips clone size in some rows; elsewhere it reads once, few, many or a size class.

d_gene,v_gene,abundance,j_gene,CDR3nt,CDR3aa
TRBD2,TRBV18,few,TRBJ2-7,TGTGCCAGCTCACCACCGGGACTAGCGGGATCTGGCGAGCAGTACTTC,CASSPPGLAGSGEQYF
TRBD2,TRBV19,.,TRBJ2-7,TGTGCCAGTAGTCTGGGACTAGCAGGAGAGCAGTACTTC,CASSLGLAGEQYF
TRBD1,TRBV19,.,TRBJ1-5,TGTGCCAGTAGTGTGGCGGGCAGGGGGCAGCCCCAGCATTTT,CASSVAGRGQPQHF
TRBD1,TRBV3-1/TRBV3-2,.,TRBJ1-2,TGTGCCAGCAGCCTTGGGACAGGGGGAGAGCGAGGCTACACCTTC,CASSLGTGGERGYTF
TRBD1,TRBV19,.,TRBJ1-2,TGTGCCAGTAGTATACGCGGGACAGGGACTTATGGCTACACCTTC,CASSIRGTGTYGYTF
.,TRBV28,.,TRBJ1-1,TGTGCCAGCAGTGCCCTCCTCGGGGGAGCTTTCTTT,CASSALLGGAFF
.,TRBV28,.,TRBJ2-2,TGTGCCAGCAGTTTCGGGGAGAGGGAGCTGTTTTTT,CASSFGERELFF
.,TRBV7-2,.,TRBJ2-7,TGTGCCAGCAGTTCCGCTGTCGGGAGCGGGTACGAGCAGTACTTC,CASSSAVGSGYEQYF
.,TRBV5-4,.,TRBJ2-7,TGTGCCAGCAGCTTGGGCGCAGGGGATGTCTACGAGCAGTACTTC,CASSLGAGDVYEQYF
.,TRBV5-4,once,TRBJ2-5,TGTGCCAGCAGCTTGGATTGGGGGCTCGGGACCCAGTACTTC,CASSLDWGLGTQYF
TRBD2,TRBV9,.,TRBJ2-1,TGTGCCAGCAGCCTCGGGACTAGCGCGTACAATGAGCAGTTCTTC,CASSLGTSAYNEQFF
.,TRBV5-4,once,TRBJ2-1,TGTGCCAGCAGCTTACCAGGTAAACTCCTCAATGAGCAGTTCTTC,CASSLPGKLLNEQFF
TRBD2,TRBV30,once,TRBJ2-3,TGTGCCTGGAGAGCTAGCGGGAGGCGCACAGATACGCAGTATTTT,CAWRASGRRTDTQYF
TRBD2,TRBV7-6,.,TRBJ2-1,TGTGCCAGCAGCTTAGCTCTAGCGGGAGATCAGTTCTTC,CASSLALAGDQFF
TRBD1,TRBV28,few,TRBJ1-2,TGTGCCAGCAGCTCTCCGACAGGGGGAATGGGATACTATGGCTACACCTTC,CASSSPTGGMGYYGYTF
TRBD2,TRBV6-2/TRBV6-3,.,TRBJ2-2,TGTGCCAGCAGTTACGGGACTAGCGGATACACCGGGGAGCTGTTTTTT,CASSYGTSGYTGELFF
.,TRBV7-3,.,TRBJ2-1,TGTGCCAGCAGCTTGGCTAGCGAGACCAATGAGCAGTTCTTC,CASSLASETNEQFF
TRBD1,TRBV6-5,.,TRBJ1-4,TGTGCCAGCACCTCCTCAGGGGGAGGTGAAAAACTGTTTTTT,CASTSSGGGEKLFF
.,TRBV19,.,TRBJ1-1,TGTGCCAGTAGTATGACCCGACAGATGAACACTGAAGCTTTCTTT,CASSMTRQMNTEAFF
.,TRBV12-3/TRBV12-4,.,TRBJ1-2,TGTGCCAGCAGTCCCCGGACAGAGGGCTACACCTTC,CASSPRTEGYTF
.,TRBV4-2,.,TRBJ1-2,TGTGCCAGCAGCCAAGATGCGGGGGTCTATGGCTACACCTTC,CASSQDAGVYGYTF
TRBD1,TRBV7-9,few,TRBJ1-1,TGTGCCAGCAGTTTTCAGGGGGGAGCAAGCACTGAAGCTTTCTTT,CASSFQGGASTEAFF
TRBD2,TRBV7-6,.,TRBJ2-2,TGTGCCAGCAGCTTAGTTACAGCGGGAGTGTCGAACACCGGGGAGCTGTTTTTT,CASSLVTAGVSNTGELFF
.,TRBV5-8,.,TRBJ1-6,TGTGCCAGCAGCCCGGGAGGGCCACCCCTCCACTTT,CASSPGGPPLHF
TRBD2,TRBV5-1,.,TRBJ2-3,TGCGCCAGCAACAAAGCGGGAGGACCCGATACGCAGTATTTT,CASNKAGGPDTQYF
.,TRBV6-6,.,TRBJ2-7,TGTGCCAGCAGCCTCAGGGGCGGCAGCAACTACGAGCAGTACTTC,CASSLRGGSNYEQYF
.,TRBV27,.,TRBJ2-6,TGTGCCAGCCAGGGGTTGGACTCTGGGGCCAACGTCCTGACTTTC,CASQGLDSGANVLTF
.,TRBV28,.,TRBJ1-6,TGTGCCAGCAGTCGTGACAGAGAGAATAATTCACCCCTCCACTTT,CASSRDRENNSPLHF
.,TRBV27,few,TRBJ2-1,TGTGCCAGCAGTTACGCGACAGGTCACAATGAGCAGTTCTTC,CASSYATGHNEQFF
TRBD2,TRBV28,.,TRBJ2-7,TGTGCCAGCAGTTTACCTCCGTGGGTAGCGGGAGGGAAATACGAGCAGTACTTC,CASSLPPWVAGGKYEQYF
.,TRBV5-1,once,TRBJ1-1,TGCGCCAGCAGCTTGACGGAAGGGAGGAACACTGAAGCTTTCTTT,CASSLTEGRNTEAFF
.,TRBV10-3,.,TRBJ1-2,TGTGCCTTTTCAGCGGGACGGGATAACTATGGCTACACCTTC,CAFSAGRDNYGYTF
.,TRBV5-1,.,TRBJ2-7,TGCGCCAGCAGTCCCTACGAGCAGCGACCCCGAGAGCAGTACTTC,CASSPYEQRPREQYF
.,TRBV11-3,.,TRBJ2-1,TGTGCCAGCAGCCCCCTCAGGGGCAATGAGCAGTTCTTC,CASSPLRGNEQFF
.,TRBV19,.,TRBJ1-1,TGTGCCGGGAGACAGGTTCTGAACACTGAAGCTTTCTTT,CAGRQVLNTEAFF